The 18 T cell receptor beta chains presented below share a single source sample, sequenced in a study of tumor-infiltrating lymphocytes in primary liver carcinoma. The researchers produced TCR beta cDNA from around 500 ng total RNA with a constant-region primer. Three nested multiplex PCR rounds, a slightly modified ARM-PCR, produced the libraries for TCR beta. PCR rounds one and two used TRBV1-TRBV30 forward primers with a C-beta reverse primer for approximately 11 cycles each. MiXCR, run by TCRdb on the multiplex PCR reads, gives a single entry per CDR3 protein. The sample contains roughly 100,000 distinct CDR3 sequences, roughly 80% of which appear only once. Unsorted bulk tissue (about 19-33 mg) underwent RNA and DNA co-extraction. Material for sequencing was liver tumor tissue from sampling region 3. Documented subset: tumor region T3, left-lateral pole. The receptors derive from a man between 40 and 49 years old with primary liver carcinoma and hepatitis B virus infection.

As regards this clonotype: At one of its ends the junction is not consistent with the germline gene, which may arise from a read error. The J gene is TRBJ1-1, the V gene TRBV12-3 or TRBV12-4; D not resolved. The length of the CDR3 is 12 residues. CDR3 sequence reads: CASRYVAAAAFF. In DNA, the CDR3 is TGTGCTAGCAGGTATGTGGCGGCTGCAGCTTTCTTT.

As regards this clonotype: A read error may produce the germline difference seen at one junction end. This chain uses TRBV6-1 with TRBJ1-1, with a tentative D call TRBD1 (5 bases). CDR3 length: 15 amino acids. The germline V gene has CDR1 MNHNS and CDR2 SASEGT. The DNA of the CDR3 is TGTGCCAGCAGTCCTGGGGCCGCGGGTGGTACTGAAACTTTCTTT. Translated: CASSPGAAGGTETFF.

This clonotype has only a few counts. V usage is TRBV6-2 or TRBV6-3 and J usage is TRBJ2-7; 7 positions agree with TRBD1. Trimming cost V 6 bases and J 5 bases; bases outside gene matches: 10. Germline V gene lookup returns CDR1 MNHEY and CDR2 SVGEGT. CDR3 size: 14 residues. The CDR3 DNA follows: TGTGCCAGCAGCCTCGGGGACAGAGTCCACGAGCAGTACTTC. This encodes CASSLGDRVHEQYF.

This clonotype was counted ten times or more. The chain uses TRBV6-1 and TRBJ2-1, with 13 bases matching TRBD2. V was clipped by 0 bases and J by 5 bases; unmatched bases: 7. From germline, CDR1 is MNHNS and CDR2 SASEGT. CDR3 length: 18 residues. The CDR3 bases are TGTGCCAGCAGTGAAGCCAAGTTCGGACTAGCGGGGGACAATGAGCAGTTCTTC. The encoded protein is CASSEAKFGLAGDNEQFF.

This clonotype was counted a single time. The CDR3 end shows no conserved phenylalanine or tryptophan, and so a read error is likely. The rearrangement uses TRBV13 and TRBJ2-7; no definite D call. V lost 6 bases, J lost 6 bases, and 18 bases lay in between. Per the germline V gene, CDR1 is PRHDT and CDR2 is FYEKMQ (reference sequence). The CDR3 loop spans 14 amino acids. The CDR3 sequence: CASSSYTYSGEQYL. Here the CDR3 DNA reads TGTGCCAGCAGTTCCTACACTTATTCGGGCGAGCAGTACCTC.

Regarding this clonotype: Here the CDR3 omits its conserved ending phenylalanine or tryptophan, so a read error is the likely source. The genes are TRBV12-3 or TRBV12-4 and TRBJ2-7; D call uncertain. The V and J ends lost 5 bases and 7 bases respectively, with 9 bases between them. This CDR3 comprises 11 residues. CDR3 sequence reads: CASSHSLEQYL. As DNA, the CDR3 is TGTGCCAGCAGTCACTCTCTGGAGCAGTACTTA.

A single count supports this clonotype. The junction departs from germline at one end; a sequencing error may be responsible. The rearrangement uses TRBV29-1 and TRBJ1-5; D may be TRBD1 (6 bases). The CDR3 runs 13 residues. The V gene's germline CDR1 is SQVTM and CDR2 ANQGSEA. This CDR3 is CSVVGQINEPQYF. DNA for the CDR3: TGCAGCGTTGTCGGACAGATCAATGAGCCCCAGTATTTC.

This clonotype came up once. An end of the junction does not agree with germline; a read error may underlie this. This chain uses TRBV11-3 with TRBJ2-1; D is uncertain. This CDR3 has 14 amino acids. Germline V gene lookup returns CDR1 SGHNT and CDR2 YENEEA. The CDR3 DNA reads TGTGCCAGCAGCTTAGGCGTCCCGAGCAATGACCAGTTCTTC. This gives the protein CASSLGVPSNDQFF.

V is TRBV5-1 and J is TRBJ2-3; D possibly corresponds to TRBD1 (6 bases). The J call is doubtful: the DNA matches TRBJ1-5 better. The CDR3 is 16 amino acids. From germline, CDR1 is SGHRS and CDR2 YFSETQ. CDR3: CASSLNGRGSKDTQHF. The CDR3 DNA follows: TGCGCCAGCAGCTTGAACGGCAGGGGAAGCAAAGATACACAGCATTTT.

The sample holds a few counts of this clonotype. A clone one base away is much larger, so this may be a read error. The chain is built from TRBV29-1 and TRBJ2-2; TRBD1 or TRBD2 may be the D gene (5 bases each). CDR3 length: 16 amino acids. Looked up from germline, CDR1 is SQVTM and CDR2 is ANQGSEA. In nucleotides, the CDR3 is TGCGGCGTTGAAAACTCCCTGGGGACCAACACCGGGGAGCTGTTTTTT. Translating it yields CGVENSLGTNTGELFF.

The V call is TRBV2, the J call TRBJ1-2, with D unclear. V was trimmed by 5 bases and J by 8 bases, leaving 15 bases between them. Germline values: CDR1 SNHLY, CDR2 FYNNEI. The CDR3 length is 13 residues. The CDR3 reads CASSSVGQDGYTF. In DNA, the CDR3 is TGTGCCAGCAGTTCTGTAGGGCAGGACGGCTACACCTTC.

V usage is TRBV29-1 and J usage is TRBJ2-2; D may be TRBD1 (5 bases). This CDR3 has 15 amino acids. Germline V gene lookup returns CDR1 SQVTM and CDR2 ANQGSEA. The V end lost 4 bases, the J end lost 4 bases, and 16 bases lay between the germline ends. Written as DNA, the CDR3 is TGCAGCGTTGGTCGTCAGGGAAGTGGCACCGGGGAGCTGTTTTTT. Its translation: CSVGRQGSGTGELFF.

Details on this clonotype: The CDR3 does not end in the conserved phenylalanine or tryptophan, so this is likely a read error. The chain employs TRBV5-1 and TRBJ1-1, with a tentative D call TRBD1 (5 bases). The CDR3 is 15 residues long. In germline, CDR1 is SGHRS, CDR2 YFSETQ. Trimming cost V 3 bases and J 0 bases, with 12 bases left between them. CDR3 sequence (DNA): TGCGCCAGCAGCTCCCGACTGGGACTGAACACTGAAGCTTTCGTT. Translating gives CASSSRLGLNTEAFV.

The sample holds many counts of this clonotype. V usage is TRBV6-5 and J usage is TRBJ1-1; D is unresolved. V dropped 4 bases and J dropped 1 base, with 10 bases sitting between them. This CDR3 contains 14 residues. Germline loops: CDR1 MNHEY, CDR2 SVGAGI. CDR3 bases: TGTGCCAGCAGTTCCCCCGGATGGAACACTGAAGCTTTCTTT. This codes for CASSSPGWNTEAFF.

Notes on this clonotype: A junction boundary mismatches the germline segment, possibly from a read error. The chain employs TRBV11-2 and TRBJ2-7; tentatively, D is TRBD2 (6 bases). CDR3 length: 18 amino acids. The germline V gene has CDR1 SGHAT and CDR2 FQNNGV. The CDR3 sequence is CASSLSSRRARFAYELYF. As DNA, the CDR3 is TGTGCCAGCAGCTTAAGTAGCAGGAGGGCCCGTTTCGCCTACGAGCTGTACTTC.

This clonotype was picked up a small number of times. A much larger clone differs from this one at a single base, so this may be a read error. This sequence joins TRBV30 and TRBJ1-5; no firm D call. CDR3 length: 14 amino acids. Germline V gene data show CDR1 as GTSNPN and CDR2 as SVGIG (reference sequence). The CDR3 is CTCNSASVNQPQHF. CDR3 nucleotides: TGTACCTGCAATTCAGCCAGTGTTAATCAGCCCCAGCATTTT. The whole variable domain, remainder taken from reference TRBV30 and TRBJ1-5, is SQTIHQWPATLVQPVGSPLSLECTVEGTSNPNLYWYRQAAGRGLQLLFYSVGIGQISSEVPQNLSASRPQDRQFILSSKKLLLSDSGFYLCTCNSASVNQPQHFGDGTRLSIL.

This clonotype came up a few times. A much larger clone lies one base from this, so it may be a read error. The chain has TRBV5-4 and TRBJ1-2, with TRBD1 matching over 9 bases. The germline V gene encodes CDR1 SGHNT and CDR2 YYREEE (reference sequence). The CDR3 extends over 16 amino acids. CDR3 DNA: TGTACCAGCAGCGGCGCCCACTCCGGGACAGGGTATGGCTACACCTTC. Translation gives CTSSGAHSGTGYGYTF.

This sequence joins TRBV12-3 or TRBV12-4 and TRBJ2-1; 10 bases are shared with TRBD2. V was pared by 6 bases and J by 7 bases, with 12 bases of the junction left unmatched. CDR3 length equals 16 residues. The CDR3 protein is CASSILGSGRENEQFF. CDR3 in DNA: TGTGCCAGCAGCATTCTAGGGAGCGGGAGGGAAAATGAGCAGTTCTTC.